These T cell receptor beta chains were read from a single sample in a study of T cell responses to AZD1222 COVID-19 vaccine. Profiling relied on immunoSEQ multiplex PCR, and the TCRdb table lists in-frame clones only, not all of them. The table lists more than 15,000 clones, roughly 84% of them singletons. The material sequenced was peripheral blood, taken 28 days after the second AZD1222 dose. These receptors originate from an adult who received the AZD1222 COVID-19 vaccine. The CDR3 runs from the conserved cysteine through the conserved F or W. Fields, in order: V gene, D gene, clone size, J gene, CDR3 protein, CDR3 DNA. The D gene is left open where the match is weak. Size is omitted from some rows. Given values are once, few, many or a class for expanded clones.

TRBV18,TRBD1,-,TRBJ1-5,CASSPFSGTADQPQHF,TGTGCCAGCTCACCTTTTTCCGGGACAGCGGATCAGCCCCAGCATTTT
TRBV5-1,TRBD2,-,TRBJ2-7,CASSRGLALQEQYF,TGCGCCAGCAGCAGAGGACTAGCCTTGCAAGAGCAGTACTTC
TRBV5-1,TRBD2,-,TRBJ2-1,CASSWTSGTYNEQFF,TGCGCCAGCAGCTGGACTAGCGGCACCTACAATGAGCAGTTCTTC
TRBV27,TRBD2,-,TRBJ2-7,CASSLSVSGSGYEQYF,TGTGCCAGCAGTTTATCTGTTAGCGGGAGTGGCTACGAGCAGTACTTC
TRBV10-1,TRBD2,-,TRBJ2-1,CASKPSGSGNEQFF,TGCGCCAGCAAACCTAGCGGGAGTGGAAATGAGCAGTTCTTC
TRBV4-2,TRBD1,-,TRBJ1-1,CASSQAQGQGSIEAFF,TGTGCCAGCAGCCAAGCCCAGGGACAGGGGAGTATCGAAGCTTTCTTT
TRBV6-5,TRBD1,-,TRBJ1-1,CASSLDRGNTEAFF,TGTGCCAGCAGTTTAGACAGGGGGAACACTGAAGCTTTCTTT
TRBV10-3,-,-,TRBJ2-3,CAMARSEGRGTTTTDTQYF,TGTGCCATGGCACGCTCGGAGGGAAGGGGGACAACGACCACAGATACGCAGTATTTT
TRBV27,-,-,TRBJ2-5,CASSFLSGAETQYF,TGTGCCAGCAGTTTTCTATCAGGGGCAGAGACCCAGTACTTC
TRBV12-3/TRBV12-4,-,-,TRBJ2-7,CASSLAGWYEQYF,TGTGCCAGCAGTTTAGCAGGGTGGTACGAGCAGTACTTC
TRBV19,TRBD2,-,TRBJ2-1,CASSLTSGSHEQFF,TGTGCCAGTAGTCTCACTAGCGGGAGCCATGAGCAGTTCTTC
TRBV28,TRBD1,-,TRBJ1-5,CASSPHRGDSNQPQHF,TGTGCCAGCAGTCCCCACAGGGGTGATAGCAATCAGCCCCAGCATTTT
TRBV2,-,-,TRBJ2-3,CASSFQSADTQYF,TGTGCCAGCAGTTTTCAATCGGCAGATACGCAGTATTTT
TRBV5-1,-,-,TRBJ1-2,CASSLAASTNYGYTF,TGCGCCAGCAGCTTGGCCGCATCCACTAACTATGGCTACACCTTC
TRBV7-6,TRBD1,few,TRBJ2-2,CASSSRTGDTGELFF,TGTGCCAGCAGCTCCAGGACAGGGGATACCGGGGAGCTGTTTTTT
TRBV6-4,TRBD1,medium-sized,TRBJ2-3,CASSPTGVTGTDTQYF,TGTGCCAGCAGTCCTACAGGGGTCACGGGCACAGATACGCAGTATTTT
TRBV25-1,TRBD2,-,TRBJ2-3,CASSVSGARDTQYF,TGTGCCAGCAGTGTTAGCGGGGCTAGGGATACGCAGTATTTT
TRBV7-7,-,once,TRBJ2-3,CASSFGVAPSTDTQYF,TGTGCCAGCAGCTTCGGAGTGGCACCTAGCACAGATACGCAGTATTTT
TRBV19,TRBD2,-,TRBJ2-3,CASIPAGGTDTQYF,TGTGCCAGTATTCCAGCGGGAGGCACAGATACGCAGTATTTT
TRBV1,-,-,TRBJ2-7,CTSSQGSAGVGSYEQYF,TGCACCAGCAGCCAAGGCTCAGCGGGAGTAGGCTCCTACGAGCAGTACTTC
TRBV11-1,-,-,TRBJ2-7,CASSSRLALSYEQYF,TGTGCCAGCAGCTCCAGGCTAGCGCTCTCCTACGAGCAGTACTTC
TRBV5-1,-,-,TRBJ1-2,CASGLTTRDGYTF,TGCGCCAGCGGCCTTACGACCCGGGACGGCTACACCTTC
TRBV9,-,-,TRBJ2-3,CASSGAPLVGGTDTQYF,TGTGCCAGCAGCGGAGCCCCACTTGTCGGGGGCACAGATACGCAGTATTTT
TRBV25-1,-,-,TRBJ1-5,CASSAPNQPQHF,TGTGCCAGCAGTGCGCCCAATCAGCCCCAGCATTTT
TRBV7-3,-,few,TRBJ1-1,CASSLHGGTEAFF,TGTGCCAGCAGCTTGCACGGGGGGACTGAAGCTTTCTTT
TRBV7-6,-,-,TRBJ1-4,CASSLVQTNEKLFF,TGTGCCAGCAGCTTAGTACAGACAAATGAAAAACTGTTTTTT
TRBV2,TRBD1,-,TRBJ1-1,CASPGTGGLNTEAFF,TGTGCCAGCCCAGGGACAGGGGGTTTGAACACTGAAGCTTTCTTT
TRBV29-1,TRBD2,-,TRBJ2-7,CSVELREGLYEQYF,TGCAGCGTTGAACTGCGGGAGGGCCTCTACGAGCAGTACTTC
TRBV7-9,TRBD1,-,TRBJ2-7,CASSYGTAGYEQYF,TGTGCCAGCAGCTATGGGACAGCCGGCTACGAGCAGTACTTC
TRBV19,-,-,TRBJ2-2,CASSLDSPGELFF,TGTGCCAGTAGTCTGGACTCCCCCGGGGAGCTGTTTTTT
TRBV7-6,TRBD1,-,TRBJ2-7,CASSAGQGDGEQYF,TGTGCCAGCAGCGCCGGACAGGGGGATGGCGAGCAGTACTTC
TRBV7-9,-,medium-sized,TRBJ2-1,CASSLVQGYNEQFF,TGTGCCAGCAGCTTAGTACAGGGTTACAATGAGCAGTTCTTC
TRBV5-1,TRBD2,-,TRBJ2-7,CASSLGREVAEQYF,TGCGCCAGCAGCTTGGGTCGGGAGGTTGCCGAGCAGTACTTC
TRBV2,TRBD2,-,TRBJ2-1,CASSRLAVGYNEQFF,TGTGCCAGCAGTAGACTAGCGGTAGGGTACAATGAGCAGTTCTTC
TRBV18,-,-,TRBJ1-1,CASSPPSGDAFF,TGTGCCAGCTCACCACCGTCAGGAGATGCTTTCTTT
TRBV7-9,-,few,TRBJ1-1,CASSLEDREAFF,TGTGCCAGCAGCTTAGAGGACAGAGAAGCTTTCTTT
TRBV11-2,-,-,TRBJ2-7,CASSLAPGNYEQYF,TGTGCCAGCAGCTTAGCCCCGGGAAACTACGAGCAGTACTTC
TRBV5-1,TRBD1,once,TRBJ1-2,CASSLEQDYLQGGYTF,TGCGCCAGCAGCCTCGAGCAGGATTACTTACAGGGGGGCTACACCTTC
TRBV2,-,-,TRBJ1-6,CASQPSSSYNSPLHF,TGTGCCAGCCAACCATCGAGCTCCTATAATTCACCCCTCCACTTT
TRBV7-2,-,-,TRBJ2-7,CASSLVHAYEQYF,TGTGCCAGCAGCTTAGTTCACGCCTACGAGCAGTACTTC
TRBV11-3,-,-,TRBJ1-1,CASSLGDPNTEAFF,TGTGCCAGCAGCTTGGGGGACCCAAACACTGAAGCTTTCTTT
TRBV7-2,-,-,TRBJ2-5,CASSQGGPGETQYF,TGTGCCAGCAGCCAAGGAGGGCCGGGAGAGACCCAGTACTTC
TRBV24-1,-,-,TRBJ2-3,CATSDSGRTDTQYF,TGTGCCACCAGTGATTCCGGGCGCACAGATACGCAGTATTTT
TRBV7-3,-,-,TRBJ2-7,CASSPRIGHEQYF,TGTGCCAGCAGCCCCCGCATAGGTCACGAGCAGTACTTC
TRBV14,-,-,TRBJ2-1,CASSQIMTEYNEQFF,TGTGCCAGCAGCCAGATTATGACAGAGTACAATGAGCAGTTCTTC
TRBV18,-,-,TRBJ1-5,CASSPGRDWGQPQHF,TGTGCCAGCTCACCAGGCCGGGACTGGGGGCAGCCCCAGCATTTT
TRBV19,TRBD1,-,TRBJ1-4,CASSPGVSNRGSEKLFF,TGTGCCAGTAGCCCTGGGGTGTCGAACAGGGGGTCCGAAAAACTGTTTTTT
TRBV7-2,-,-,TRBJ1-6,CASSLAFGTLHF,TGTGCCAGCAGCTTAGCTTTTGGAACCCTCCACTTT
TRBV11-2,-,-,TRBJ2-1,CASSLDRGDRWYNEQFF,TGTGCCAGCAGCTTAGATCGGGGGGACAGGTGGTACAATGAGCAGTTCTTC
TRBV4-1,-,-,TRBJ2-7,CASSQDRFLRPSYEQYF,TGCGCCAGCAGCCAAGATCGCTTCCTCAGACCGTCCTACGAGCAGTACTTC
TRBV30,-,-,TRBJ1-4,CAWSVQEGVTNEKLFF,TGTGCCTGGAGTGTACAAGAGGGGGTAACTAATGAAAAACTGTTTTTT
TRBV7-9,-,-,TRBJ1-2,CASSLVGVNYGYTF,TGTGCCAGCAGCTTAGTTGGGGTTAACTATGGCTACACCTTC
TRBV2,-,-,TRBJ2-7,CASRREDRSSYEQYF,TGTGCCAGCAGACGTGAGGACAGAAGCTCCTACGAGCAGTACTTC
TRBV5-1,TRBD2,-,TRBJ2-7,CASSPSGTRATEQYF,TGCGCCAGCAGCCCCTCCGGGACTAGAGCGACCGAGCAGTACTTC
TRBV24-1,-,-,TRBJ2-3,CATSASETAEDTQYF,TGTGCCACCAGTGCCTCAGAAACCGCAGAAGATACGCAGTATTTT
TRBV29-1,TRBD1,-,TRBJ1-1,CSVTRGLANTEAFF,TGCAGCGTAACCAGGGGGCTGGCGAACACTGAAGCTTTCTTT
TRBV5-1,-,-,TRBJ1-4,CASRRSTNEKLFF,TGCGCCAGCAGAAGATCAACTAATGAAAAACTGTTTTTT
TRBV11-2,-,-,TRBJ1-1,CASSPRGYGVEGAFF,TGTGCCAGCAGCCCAAGGGGGTACGGGGTGGAGGGAGCTTTCTTT
TRBV18,TRBD2,-,TRBJ2-5,CASSPGSGRASETQYF,TGTGCCAGCTCACCCGGAAGCGGGAGGGCCTCGGAGACCCAGTACTTC